The rows below give T cell receptor beta chains drawn from one sample of a study of a mutant IDH1 vaccine in newly diagnosed glioma. Some clones are missing from TCRdb's copy, which holds only in-frame ones; the method was immunoSEQ multiplex PCR. The sample holds about 59,000 clones, 91% seen once. This specimen consisted of PBMCs, obtained from a glioma patient treated with radiotherapy, temozolomide or both. The receptors shown here come from a man aged 50-60 years with glioma. CDR3s include the opening cysteine and the closing phenylalanine or tryptophan. D genes are given only for firm matches. Not every row has a clone size; where given, it reads once, few, many or a size class.

NA	TRBV5-1	TRBD1	TRBJ1-1	TGCGCCAGCAGCTTAGCAGGGGGTTCACCTGAAGCTTTCTTT	CASSLAGGSPEAFF
NA	TRBV4-3	NA	TRBJ2-2	TGCGCCAGCAGCCATGTACAGAACACCGGGGAGCTGTTTTTT	CASSHVQNTGELFF
NA	TRBV28	TRBD2	TRBJ2-7	TGTGCCAGCGGGGGAGGTACTAGCGGGAGAATATACGAGCAGTACTTC	CASGGGTSGRIYEQYF
NA	TRBV30	NA	TRBJ1-4	TGTGCCTGGAGTGTACTTCCTTCTAATGAAAAACTGTTTTTT	CAWSVLPSNEKLFF
NA	TRBV19	TRBD2	TRBJ2-5	TGTGCCAGTAGTAGCGGGACTAGCGGGGGGGGGCTTAAGACCCAGTACTTC	CASSSGTSGGGLKTQYF
NA	TRBV18	NA	TRBJ1-1	TGTGCCAGCTCACCATGGGGATCTGAAGCTTTCTTT	CASSPWGSEAFF
NA	TRBV6-5	TRBD1	TRBJ1-2	TGTGCCAGCAGTTACTCAGGACAGGGCCCGTATGGCTACACCTTC	CASSYSGQGPYGYTF
NA	TRBV15	NA	TRBJ1-1	TGTGCCACCAGCAGAGATACGATGAACACTGAAGCTTTCTTT	CATSRDTMNTEAFF
NA	TRBV2	NA	TRBJ1-2	TGTGCCAGCAGTGTTCGAGTCGAAGACTATGGCTACACCTTC	CASSVRVEDYGYTF
NA	TRBV30	TRBD1	TRBJ2-7	TGTGCCTGGAGGTGGGACAGGGGCGAGCAGTACTTC	CAWRWDRGEQYF
NA	TRBV19	NA	TRBJ2-2	TGTGCCAGTAGTAATAGAGTTAGGCGTACGAACACCGGGGAGCTGTTTTTT	CASSNRVRRTNTGELFF
few	TRBV6-5	NA	TRBJ2-5	TGTGCCAGCACCTTCCAAGAGACCCAGTACTTC	CASTFQETQYF
NA	TRBV11-2	NA	TRBJ1-1	TGTGCCAGCAGCTTAGTATCCGGGGGGGCTGAAGCTTTCTTT	CASSLVSGGAEAFF
NA	TRBV5-6	TRBD2	TRBJ2-7	TGTGCCAGCAGCTTTCTAGCGGACACCTCTGTGCAGTACTTC	CASSFLADTSVQYF
NA	TRBV7-3	TRBD2	TRBJ2-5	TGTGCCAGCAGCCAGTATAGCGGGAGCCCACAAGAGACCCAGTACTTC	CASSQYSGSPQETQYF
NA	TRBV2	TRBD1	TRBJ1-4	TGTGCCAGCAGTCTGCAGGGGGCAAGGGAAAAACTGTTTTTT	CASSLQGAREKLFF
NA	TRBV7-9	TRBD1	TRBJ1-1	TGTGCCAGCAGACATCGGAGAGACAGGGGGCTTTTCGGAAACACTGAAGCTTTCTTT	CASRHRRDRGLFGNTEAFF
NA	TRBV5-1	TRBD2	TRBJ2-3	TGCGCCAGCAGCTTGGGGACTAGCGGGAGTAATGCAGATACGCAGTATTTT	CASSLGTSGSNADTQYF
NA	TRBV4-3	TRBD1	TRBJ1-6	TGCGCCAGCAGCCACGGACAGGGTAATTCACCCCTCCACTTT	CASSHGQGNSPLHF
NA	TRBV28	NA	TRBJ2-7	TGTGCCAGCAGCCTCCACGGCTCCTACGAGCAGTACTTC	CASSLHGSYEQYF
once	TRBV6-5	NA	TRBJ1-1	TGTGCCAGCAGTTACTCGAGGGGGAACACTGAAGCTTTCTTT	CASSYSRGNTEAFF
NA	TRBV5-5	NA	TRBJ2-5	TGTGCCAGCAGCTTGGCCGGGAGTACGGAGACCCAGTACTTC	CASSLAGSTETQYF
once	TRBV10-3	NA	TRBJ1-2	TGTGCCATCAGTTTCGATTCTAACTATGGCTACACCTTC	CAISFDSNYGYTF
NA	TRBV10-3	NA	TRBJ2-7	TGTGCCATCAGTGAGTTTCCCAACCGGTACGAGCAGTACTTC	CAISEFPNRYEQYF
NA	TRBV9	NA	TRBJ1-1	TGTGCCAGCAGCTCACCCTCGGGGGGGGACACTGAAGCTTTCTTT	CASSSPSGGDTEAFF
NA	TRBV10-3	NA	TRBJ2-7	TGTGCCATCAGTGAGTCCGGGGGACAGACCTACGAGCAGTACTTC	CAISESGGQTYEQYF
few	TRBV2	NA	TRBJ2-7	TGTGCCAGCAGTGGGGGGCTGCTGGGAGAGCAGTACTTC	CASSGGLLGEQYF
medium-sized	TRBV10-2	NA	TRBJ1-4	TGCGCCAGCAGTGGCACACGGGGGAGTAGGGCAACTAATGAAAAACTGTTTTTT	CASSGTRGSRATNEKLFF
NA	TRBV28	NA	TRBJ1-1	TGTGCCAGCAGAGGGGAGATGATGAACACTGAAGCTTTCTTT	CASRGEMMNTEAFF
NA	TRBV29-1	TRBD1	TRBJ2-7	TGCAGCGTTCATGGACAGGGGGCTTCCTACGAGCAGTACTTC	CSVHGQGASYEQYF
few	TRBV29-1	TRBD1	TRBJ2-6	TGCAGCGTTGGACAGGGAACTGGGGCCAACGTCCTGACTTTC	CSVGQGTGANVLTF
NA	TRBV14	TRBD1	TRBJ1-1	TGTGCCAGCAGCCAGGGGAGACAGGGACGCACTGAAGCTTTCTTT	CASSQGRQGRTEAFF
NA	TRBV7-8	TRBD2	TRBJ2-5	TGTGCCAGCAGCTCCAGCGGGGGGGTCCAAGAGACCCAGTACTTC	CASSSSGGVQETQYF